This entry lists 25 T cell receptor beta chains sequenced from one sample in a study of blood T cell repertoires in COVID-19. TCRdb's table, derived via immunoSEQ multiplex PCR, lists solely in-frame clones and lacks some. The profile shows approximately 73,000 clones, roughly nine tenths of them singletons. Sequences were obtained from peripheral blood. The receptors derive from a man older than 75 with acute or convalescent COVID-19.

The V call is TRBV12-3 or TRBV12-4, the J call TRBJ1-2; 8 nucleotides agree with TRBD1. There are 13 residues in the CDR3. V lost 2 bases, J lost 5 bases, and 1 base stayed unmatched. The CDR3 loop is CASSLRTGYGYTF. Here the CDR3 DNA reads TGTGCCAGCAGTTTAAGGACAGGGTATGGCTACACCTTC.

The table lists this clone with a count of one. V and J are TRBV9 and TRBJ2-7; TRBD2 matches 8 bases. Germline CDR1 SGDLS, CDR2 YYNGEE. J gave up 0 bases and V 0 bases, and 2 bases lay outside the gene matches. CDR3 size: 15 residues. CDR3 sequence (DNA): TGTGCCAGCAGCGTAGCAAGCGGGGGCTCCTACGAGCAGTACTTC. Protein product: CASSVASGGSYEQYF.

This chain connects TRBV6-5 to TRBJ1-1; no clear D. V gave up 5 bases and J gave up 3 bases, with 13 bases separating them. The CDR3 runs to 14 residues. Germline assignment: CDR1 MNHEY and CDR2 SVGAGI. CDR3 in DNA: TGTGCCAGCAGTCTTCTTAGACGGGACACTGAAGCTTTCTTT. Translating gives CASSLLRRDTEAFF.

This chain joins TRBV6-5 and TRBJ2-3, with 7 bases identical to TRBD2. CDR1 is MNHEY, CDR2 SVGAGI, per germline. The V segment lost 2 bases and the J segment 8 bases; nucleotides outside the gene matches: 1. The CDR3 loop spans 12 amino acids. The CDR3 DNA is TGTGCCAGCAGTTACGGGGGGGGTACGCAGTATTTT. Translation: CASSYGGGTQYF.

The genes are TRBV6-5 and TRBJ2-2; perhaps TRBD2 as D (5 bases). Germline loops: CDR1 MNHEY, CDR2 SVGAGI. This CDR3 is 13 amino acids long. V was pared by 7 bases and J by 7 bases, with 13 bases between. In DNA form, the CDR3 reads TGTGCCAGCAACTTAATGGGAGTCGGGGAGCTGTTTTTT. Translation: CASNLMGVGELFF.

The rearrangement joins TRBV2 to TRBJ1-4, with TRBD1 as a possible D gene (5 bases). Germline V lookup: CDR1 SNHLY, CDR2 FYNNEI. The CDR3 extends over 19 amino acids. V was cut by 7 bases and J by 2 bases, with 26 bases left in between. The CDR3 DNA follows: TGTGCCAGCATATCCCACCCGAATCTGGCGGGACGGACTAATGAAAAACTGTTTTTT. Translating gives CASISHPNLAGRTNEKLFF. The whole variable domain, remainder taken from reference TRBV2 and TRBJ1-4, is EPEVTQTPSHQVTQMGQEVILRCVPISNHLYFYWYRQILGQKVEFLVSFYNNEISEKSEIFDDQFSVERPDGSNFTLKIRSTKLEDSAMYFCASISHPNLAGRTNEKLFFGSGTQLSVL.

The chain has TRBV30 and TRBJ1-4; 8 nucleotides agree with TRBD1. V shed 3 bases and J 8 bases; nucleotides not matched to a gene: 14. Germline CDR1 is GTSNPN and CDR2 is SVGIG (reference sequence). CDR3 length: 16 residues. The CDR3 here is CAWSIYAGQGREKLFF. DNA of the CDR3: TGTGCCTGGAGCATTTATGCCGGACAGGGAAGGGAAAAACTGTTTTTT.

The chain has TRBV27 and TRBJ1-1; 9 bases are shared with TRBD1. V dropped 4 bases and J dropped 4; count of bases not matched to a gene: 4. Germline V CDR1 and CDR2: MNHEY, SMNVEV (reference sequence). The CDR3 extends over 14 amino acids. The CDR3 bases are TGTGCCAGCAGTTATCAGACAGGGGGCACTGAAGCTTTCTTT. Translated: CASSYQTGGTEAFF.

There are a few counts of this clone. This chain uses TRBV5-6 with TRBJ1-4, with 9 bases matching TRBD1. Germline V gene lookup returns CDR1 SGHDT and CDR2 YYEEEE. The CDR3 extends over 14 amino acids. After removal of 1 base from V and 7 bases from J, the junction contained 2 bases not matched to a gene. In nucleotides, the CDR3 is TGTGCCAGCAGCTTGAGGGACAGGGTTGAAAAACTGTTTTTT. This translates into CASSLRDRVEKLFF.

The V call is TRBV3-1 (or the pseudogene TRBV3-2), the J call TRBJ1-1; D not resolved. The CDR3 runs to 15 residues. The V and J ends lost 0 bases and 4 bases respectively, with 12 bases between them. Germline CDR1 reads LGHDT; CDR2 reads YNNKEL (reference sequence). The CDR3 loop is CASSQDPPGGTEAFF. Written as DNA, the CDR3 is TGTGCCAGCAGCCAAGACCCCCCAGGAGGCACTGAAGCTTTCTTT.

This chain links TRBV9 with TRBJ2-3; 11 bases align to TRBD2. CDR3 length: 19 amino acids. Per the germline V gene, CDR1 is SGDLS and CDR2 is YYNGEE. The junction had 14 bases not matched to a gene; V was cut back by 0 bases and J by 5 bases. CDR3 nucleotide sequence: TGTGCCAGCAGCGTAGGGATCATGGGACTAGCGGCCGCACAAGATACGCAGTATTTT. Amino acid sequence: CASSVGIMGLAAAQDTQYF.

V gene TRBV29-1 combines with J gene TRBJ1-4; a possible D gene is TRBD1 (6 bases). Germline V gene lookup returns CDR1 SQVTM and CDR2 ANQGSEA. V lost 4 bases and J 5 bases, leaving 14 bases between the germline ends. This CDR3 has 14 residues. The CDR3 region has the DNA TGCAGCGTTGTTCTCGGGACAATGAATGAAAAACTGTTTTTT. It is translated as CSVVLGTMNEKLFF.

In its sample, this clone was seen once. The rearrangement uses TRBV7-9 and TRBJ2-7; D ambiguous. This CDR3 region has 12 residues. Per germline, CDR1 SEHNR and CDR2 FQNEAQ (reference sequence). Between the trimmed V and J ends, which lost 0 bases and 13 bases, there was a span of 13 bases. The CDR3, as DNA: TGTGCCAGCAGCTTAGCGGTGGAGAACCCCTACTTC. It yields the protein CASSLAVENPYF.

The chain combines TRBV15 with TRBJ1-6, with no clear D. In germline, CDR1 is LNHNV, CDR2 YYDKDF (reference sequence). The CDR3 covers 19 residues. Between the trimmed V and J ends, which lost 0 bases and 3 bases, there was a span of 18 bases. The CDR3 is CATSRDEAPGLFYNSPLHF. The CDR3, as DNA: TGTGCCACCAGCAGAGATGAGGCCCCTGGCCTCTTCTATAATTCACCCCTCCACTTT.

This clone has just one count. CDR3 sequence reads: CASIETGAGNTIYF. The DNA of the CDR3 is TGTGCCAGCATCGAGACAGGGGCTGGAAACACCATATATTTT. The V and J genes are TRBV6-5 and TRBJ1-3; 8 nucleotides match TRBD1. The CDR3 runs 14 residues. Germline V gives CDR1 MNHEY, CDR2 SVGAGI. J lost 2 bases, V lost 7 bases, and 4 bases had no gene match.

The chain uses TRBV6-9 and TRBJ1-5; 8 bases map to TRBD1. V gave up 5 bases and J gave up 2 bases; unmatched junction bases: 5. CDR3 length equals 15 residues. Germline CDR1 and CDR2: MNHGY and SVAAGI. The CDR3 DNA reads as TGTGCCAGCAGTAAGGACAGGGCCGGCAATCAGCCCCAGCATTTT. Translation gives CASSKDRAGNQPQHF.

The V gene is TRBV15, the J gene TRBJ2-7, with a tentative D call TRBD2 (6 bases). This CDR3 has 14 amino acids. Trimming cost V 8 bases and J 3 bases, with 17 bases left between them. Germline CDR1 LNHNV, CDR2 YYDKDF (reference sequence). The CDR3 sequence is CATEGSAGRYEQYF. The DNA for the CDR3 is TGTGCCACCGAGGGGAGCGCGGGGCGCTACGAGCAGTACTTC.

In DNA form, the CDR3 reads TGTGCCAGCAGCTCCAACCAGGGGACTGAAGCTTTCTTT. Its protein product is CASSSNQGTEAFF. This sequence joins TRBV11-2 and TRBJ1-1; maybe TRBD1 (6 bases). V lost 4 bases and J lost 5, with 11 bases in between. The CDR3 consists of 13 residues. Per germline, CDR1 SGHAT and CDR2 FQNNGV.

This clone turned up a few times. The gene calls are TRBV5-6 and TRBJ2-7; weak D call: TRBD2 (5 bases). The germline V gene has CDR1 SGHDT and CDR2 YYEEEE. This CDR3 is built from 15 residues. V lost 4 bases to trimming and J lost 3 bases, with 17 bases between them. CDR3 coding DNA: TGTGCCAGCAGCCGAAATCCCTCCGAGGGCTACGAGCAGTACTTC. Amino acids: CASSRNPSEGYEQYF.

As DNA, the CDR3 is TGTGCCAGCAGCGTAGCACAGGGTGCAGGAAACACCATATATTTT. The encoded protein is CASSVAQGAGNTIYF. The V call is TRBV9, the J call TRBJ1-3; weak D call: TRBD1 (6 bases). Per the germline V gene, CDR1 is SGDLS and CDR2 is YYNGEE. This CDR3 spans 15 amino acids. Trimming cost V 0 bases and J 4 bases, with 11 bases left between them.

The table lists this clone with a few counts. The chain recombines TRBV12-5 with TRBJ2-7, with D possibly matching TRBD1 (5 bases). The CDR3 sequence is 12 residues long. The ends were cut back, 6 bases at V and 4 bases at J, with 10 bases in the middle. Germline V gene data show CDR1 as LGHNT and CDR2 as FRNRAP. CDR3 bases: TGTGCTAGTGGGATAGACAGTTACGAGCAGTACTTC. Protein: CASGIDSYEQYF.

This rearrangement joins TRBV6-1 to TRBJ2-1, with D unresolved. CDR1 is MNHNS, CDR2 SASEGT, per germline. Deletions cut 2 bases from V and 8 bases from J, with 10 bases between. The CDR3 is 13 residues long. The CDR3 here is CASSEQRWDEQFF. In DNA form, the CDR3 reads TGTGCCAGCAGTGAACAGAGGTGGGATGAGCAGTTCTTC.

The CDR3 region has the DNA TGTGCTAGTGGTTTGGTACAGGGGAGTAGTACTGAAGCTTTCTTT. This gives the protein CASGLVQGSSTEAFF. V is TRBV12-5 and J is TRBJ1-1, with 7 positions matching TRBD1. V was clipped by 0 bases and J by 5 bases; unmatched bases: 6. CDR3 length: 15 amino acids. CDR1 LGHNT and CDR2 FRNRAP come from the germline V gene.

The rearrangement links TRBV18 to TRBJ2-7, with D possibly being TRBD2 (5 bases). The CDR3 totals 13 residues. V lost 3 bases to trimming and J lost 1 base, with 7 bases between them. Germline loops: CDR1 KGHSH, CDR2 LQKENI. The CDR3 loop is CASSPRESYEQYF. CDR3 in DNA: TGTGCCAGCTCACCTAGGGAGTCCTACGAGCAGTACTTC.

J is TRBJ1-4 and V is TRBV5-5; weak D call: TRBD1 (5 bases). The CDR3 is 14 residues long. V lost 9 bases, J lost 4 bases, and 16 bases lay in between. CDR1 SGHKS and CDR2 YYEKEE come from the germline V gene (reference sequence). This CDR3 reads CATSRGGINEKLFF. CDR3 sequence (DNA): TGTGCCACCTCTCGGGGGGGAATTAATGAAAAACTGTTTTTT.